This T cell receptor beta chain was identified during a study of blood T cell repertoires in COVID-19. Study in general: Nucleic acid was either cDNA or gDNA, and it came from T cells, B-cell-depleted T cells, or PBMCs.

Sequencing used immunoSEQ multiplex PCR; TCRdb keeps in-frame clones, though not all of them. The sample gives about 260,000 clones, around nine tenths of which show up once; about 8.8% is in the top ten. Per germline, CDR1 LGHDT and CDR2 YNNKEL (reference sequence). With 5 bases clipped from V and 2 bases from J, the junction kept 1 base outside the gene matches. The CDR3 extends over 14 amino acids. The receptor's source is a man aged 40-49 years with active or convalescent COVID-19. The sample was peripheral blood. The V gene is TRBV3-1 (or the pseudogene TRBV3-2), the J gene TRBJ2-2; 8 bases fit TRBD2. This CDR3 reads CASSAGGNTGELFF. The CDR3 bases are TGTGCCAGCAGCGCGGGAGGCAACACCGGGGAGCTGTTTTTT.